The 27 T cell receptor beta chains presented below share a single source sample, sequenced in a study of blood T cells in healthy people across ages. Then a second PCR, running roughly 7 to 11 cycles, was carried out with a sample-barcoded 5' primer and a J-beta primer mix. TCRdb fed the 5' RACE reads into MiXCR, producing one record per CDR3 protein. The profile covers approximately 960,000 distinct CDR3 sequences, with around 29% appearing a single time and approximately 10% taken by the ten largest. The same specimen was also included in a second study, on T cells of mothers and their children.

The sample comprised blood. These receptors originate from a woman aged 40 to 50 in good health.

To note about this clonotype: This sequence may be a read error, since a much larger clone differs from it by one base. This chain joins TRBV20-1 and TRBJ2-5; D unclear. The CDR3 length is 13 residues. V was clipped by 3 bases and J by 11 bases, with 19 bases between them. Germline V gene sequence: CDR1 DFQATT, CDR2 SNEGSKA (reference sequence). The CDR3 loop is CSARADVTPEQYF. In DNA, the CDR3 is TGCAGTGCTAGGGCAGACGTAACCCCTGAGCAGTACTTC.

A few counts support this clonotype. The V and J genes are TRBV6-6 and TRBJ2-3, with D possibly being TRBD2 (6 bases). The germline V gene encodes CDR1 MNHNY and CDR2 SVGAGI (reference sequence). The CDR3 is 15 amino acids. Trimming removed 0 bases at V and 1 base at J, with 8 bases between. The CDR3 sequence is CASSYSASGTDTQYF. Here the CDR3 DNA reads TGTGCCAGCAGTTACTCGGCTAGCGGCACAGATACGCAGTATTTT.

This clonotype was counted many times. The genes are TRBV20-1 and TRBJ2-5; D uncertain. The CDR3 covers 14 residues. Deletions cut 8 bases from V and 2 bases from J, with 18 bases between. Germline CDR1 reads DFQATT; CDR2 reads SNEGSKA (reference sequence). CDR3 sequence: CSPEISGRQETQYF. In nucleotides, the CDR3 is TGCAGTCCGGAGATATCGGGCAGACAAGAGACCCAGTACTTC.

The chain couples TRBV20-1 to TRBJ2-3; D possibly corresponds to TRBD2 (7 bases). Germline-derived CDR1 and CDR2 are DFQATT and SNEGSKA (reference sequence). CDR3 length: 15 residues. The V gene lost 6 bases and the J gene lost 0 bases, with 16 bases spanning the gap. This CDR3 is CSAALGGASTDTQYF. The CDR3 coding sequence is TGCAGTGCCGCTTTAGGGGGGGCAAGCACAGATACGCAGTATTTT.

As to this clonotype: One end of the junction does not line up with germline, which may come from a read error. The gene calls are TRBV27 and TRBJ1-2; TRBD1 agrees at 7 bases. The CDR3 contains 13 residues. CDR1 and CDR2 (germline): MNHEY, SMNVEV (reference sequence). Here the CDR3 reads CASRLYRGDGYTF. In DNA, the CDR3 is TGTGCCAGCAGGTTATACAGGGGCGATGGCTACACCTTC.

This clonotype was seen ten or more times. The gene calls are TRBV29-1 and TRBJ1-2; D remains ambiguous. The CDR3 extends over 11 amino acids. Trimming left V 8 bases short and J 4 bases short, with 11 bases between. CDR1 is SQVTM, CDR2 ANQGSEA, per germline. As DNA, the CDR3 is TGCAGCTCCGAGTCTGTCTATGGCTACACCTTC. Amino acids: CSSESVYGYTF.

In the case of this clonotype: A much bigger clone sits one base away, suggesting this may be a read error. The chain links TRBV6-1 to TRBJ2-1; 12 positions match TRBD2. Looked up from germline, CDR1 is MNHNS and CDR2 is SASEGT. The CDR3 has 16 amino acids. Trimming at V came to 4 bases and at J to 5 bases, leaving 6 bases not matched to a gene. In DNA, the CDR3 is TGTGCCAGCAGTGCGCTAGCGGGGGGGTCCCACAATGAGCAGTTCTTC. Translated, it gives CASSALAGGSHNEQFF.

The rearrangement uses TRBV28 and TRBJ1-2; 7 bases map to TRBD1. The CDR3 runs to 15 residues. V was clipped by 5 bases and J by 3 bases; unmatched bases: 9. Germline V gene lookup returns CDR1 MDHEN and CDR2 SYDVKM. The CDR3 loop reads CASSPAGQAHYGYTF. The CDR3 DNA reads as TGTGCCAGCAGTCCAGCAGGACAGGCCCACTATGGCTACACCTTC.

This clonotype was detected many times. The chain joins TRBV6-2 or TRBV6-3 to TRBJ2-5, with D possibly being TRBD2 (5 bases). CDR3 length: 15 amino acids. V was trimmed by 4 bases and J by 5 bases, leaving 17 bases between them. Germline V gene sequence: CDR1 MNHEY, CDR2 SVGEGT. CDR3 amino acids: CASSLPLLGVETQYF. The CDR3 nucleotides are TGTGCCAGCAGTTTACCGCTACTAGGCGTGGAGACCCAGTACTTC.

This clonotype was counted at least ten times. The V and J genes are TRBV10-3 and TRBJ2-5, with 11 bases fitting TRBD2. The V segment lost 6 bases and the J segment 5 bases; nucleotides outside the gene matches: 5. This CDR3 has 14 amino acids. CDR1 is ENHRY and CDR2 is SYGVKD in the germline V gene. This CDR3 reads CAISGTSGWETQYF. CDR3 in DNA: TGTGCCATCAGCGGGACTAGCGGATGGGAGACCCAGTACTTC.

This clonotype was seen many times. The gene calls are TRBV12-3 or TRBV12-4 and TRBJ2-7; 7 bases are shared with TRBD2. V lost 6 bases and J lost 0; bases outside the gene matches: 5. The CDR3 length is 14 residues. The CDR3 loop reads CASSFAGVSYEQYF. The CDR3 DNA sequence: TGTGCCAGCAGCTTTGCGGGGGTCTCCTACGAGCAGTACTTC.

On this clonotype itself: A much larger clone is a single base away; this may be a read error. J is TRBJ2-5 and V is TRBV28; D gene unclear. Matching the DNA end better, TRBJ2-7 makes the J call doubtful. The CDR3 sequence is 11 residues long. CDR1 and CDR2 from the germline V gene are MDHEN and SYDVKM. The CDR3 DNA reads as TGTACCAGCAGCTCCGTTCCCGAGCAGTACTTC. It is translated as CTSSSVPEQYF.

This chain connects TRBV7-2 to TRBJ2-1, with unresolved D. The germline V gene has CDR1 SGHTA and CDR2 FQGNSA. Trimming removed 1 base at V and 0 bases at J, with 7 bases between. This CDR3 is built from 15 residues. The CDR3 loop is CASSLGHSSYNEQFF. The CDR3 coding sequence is TGTGCCAGCAGCTTAGGACATTCCTCCTACAATGAGCAGTTCTTC.

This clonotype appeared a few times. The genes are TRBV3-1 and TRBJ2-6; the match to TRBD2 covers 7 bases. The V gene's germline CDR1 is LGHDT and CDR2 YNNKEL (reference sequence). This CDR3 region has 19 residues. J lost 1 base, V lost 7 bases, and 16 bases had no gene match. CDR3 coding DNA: TGTGCCAGCACACTGGGAGGGGACTATTCACCATCTGGGGCCAACGTCCTGACTTTC. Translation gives CASTLGGDYSPSGANVLTF. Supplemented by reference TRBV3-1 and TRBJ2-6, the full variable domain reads DTAVSQTPKYLVTQMGNDKSIKCEQNLGHDTMYWYKQDSKKFLKIMFSYNNKELIINETVPNRFSPKSPDKAHLNLHINSLELGDSAVYFCASTLGGDYSPSGANVLTFGAGSRLTVL.

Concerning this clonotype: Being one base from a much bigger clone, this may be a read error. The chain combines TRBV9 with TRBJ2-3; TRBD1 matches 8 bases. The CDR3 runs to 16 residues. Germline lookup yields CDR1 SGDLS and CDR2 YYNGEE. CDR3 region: CASSDSDRGLTDTQDF. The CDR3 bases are TGTGCCAGCAGCGACTCCGACAGGGGTTTAACAGATACGCAGGATTTT.

The CDR3 loop reads CASTSEHPYSNQPQHF. DNA for the CDR3: TGTGCCAGTACGAGTGAGCACCCATATAGCAATCAGCCCCAGCATTTT. The chain recombines TRBV19 with TRBJ1-5; D unclear. Germline CDR1 is LNHDA and CDR2 is SQIVND (reference sequence). The CDR3 extends over 16 amino acids. V was shortened by 7 bases and J by 0 bases, with 16 bases between the two germline ends. The variable domain in full, completed from reference TRBV19 and TRBJ1-5, reads DGGITQSPKYLFRKEGQNVTLSCEQNLNHDAMYWYRQDPGQGLRLIYYSQIVNDFQKGDIAEGYSVSREKKESFPLTVTSAQKNPTAFYLCASTSEHPYSNQPQHFGDGTRLSIL.

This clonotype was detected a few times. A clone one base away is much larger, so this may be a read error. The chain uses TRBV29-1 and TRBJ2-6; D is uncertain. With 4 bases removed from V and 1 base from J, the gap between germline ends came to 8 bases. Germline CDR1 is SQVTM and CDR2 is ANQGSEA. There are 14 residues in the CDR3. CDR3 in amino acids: CSVACRSGANVLTF. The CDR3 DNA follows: TGCAGCGTTGCGTGCAGGTCTGGGGCCAACGTCCTGACTTTC. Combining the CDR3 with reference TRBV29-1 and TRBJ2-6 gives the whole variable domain SAVISQKPSRDICQRGTSLTIQCQVDSQVTMMFWYRQQPGQSLTLIATANQGSEATYESGFVIDKFPISRPNLTFSTLTVSNMSPEDSSIYLCSVACRSGANVLTFGAGSRLTVL.

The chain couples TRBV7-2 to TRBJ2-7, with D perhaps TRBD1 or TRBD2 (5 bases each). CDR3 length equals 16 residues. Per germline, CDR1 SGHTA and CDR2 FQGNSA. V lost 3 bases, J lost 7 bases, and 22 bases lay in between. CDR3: CASSFRVLWGITEQYF. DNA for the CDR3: TGTGCCAGCAGCTTCAGGGTGCTGTGGGGGATTACGGAGCAGTACTTC.

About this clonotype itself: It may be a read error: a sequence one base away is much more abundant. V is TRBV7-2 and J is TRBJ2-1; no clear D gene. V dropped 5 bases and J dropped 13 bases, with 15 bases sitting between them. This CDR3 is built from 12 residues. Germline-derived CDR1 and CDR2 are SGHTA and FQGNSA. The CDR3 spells CASSPPRSTQFF. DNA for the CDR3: TGTGCCAGCAGCCCCCCGAGATCGACCCAGTTCTTC. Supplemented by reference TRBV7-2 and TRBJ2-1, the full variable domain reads GAGVSQSPSNKVTEKGKDVELRCDPISGHTALYWYRQSLGQGLEFLIYFQGNSAPDKSGLPSDRFSAERTGGSVSTLTIQRTQQEDSAVYLCASSPPRSTQFFGPGTRLTVL.

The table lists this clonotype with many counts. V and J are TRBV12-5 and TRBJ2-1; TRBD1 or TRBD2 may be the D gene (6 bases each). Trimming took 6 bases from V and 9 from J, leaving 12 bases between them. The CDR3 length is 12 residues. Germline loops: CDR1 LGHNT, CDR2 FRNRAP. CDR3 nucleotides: TGTGCTAGTGGCCTGGGGGGCGGTGAGCAGTTCTTC. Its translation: CASGLGGGEQFF.

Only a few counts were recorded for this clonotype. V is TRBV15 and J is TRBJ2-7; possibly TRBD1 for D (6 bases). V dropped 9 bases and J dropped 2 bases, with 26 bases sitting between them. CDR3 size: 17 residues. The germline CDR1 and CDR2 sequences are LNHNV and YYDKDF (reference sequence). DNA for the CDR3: TGTGCCACTAGCCGCCACAGGGCACTCAATATTACCTACGAGCAGTACTTC. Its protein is CATSRHRALNITYEQYF.

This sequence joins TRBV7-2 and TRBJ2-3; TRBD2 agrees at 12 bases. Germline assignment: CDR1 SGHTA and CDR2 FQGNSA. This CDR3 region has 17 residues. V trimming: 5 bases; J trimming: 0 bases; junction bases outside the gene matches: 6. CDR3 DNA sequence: TGTGCCAGCAGCGTACGACTAGCGGGGGATAGCACAGATACGCAGTATTTT. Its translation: CASSVRLAGDSTDTQYF.

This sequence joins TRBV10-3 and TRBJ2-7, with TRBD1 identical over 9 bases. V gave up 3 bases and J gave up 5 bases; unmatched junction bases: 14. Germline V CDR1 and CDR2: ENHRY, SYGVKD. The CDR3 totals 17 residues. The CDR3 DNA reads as TGTGCCATCAGTGATTGGGGGGGGACAGGGAGAAACAACGAGCAGTACTTC. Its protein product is CAISDWGGTGRNNEQYF.

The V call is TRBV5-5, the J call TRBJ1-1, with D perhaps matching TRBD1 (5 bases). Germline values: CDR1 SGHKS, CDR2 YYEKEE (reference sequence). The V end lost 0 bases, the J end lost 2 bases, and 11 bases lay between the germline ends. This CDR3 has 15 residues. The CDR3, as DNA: TGTGCCAGCAGCTTGGAGCTGACAGTCAACACTGAAGCTTTCTTT. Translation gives CASSLELTVNTEAFF. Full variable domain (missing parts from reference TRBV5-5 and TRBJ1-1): DAGVTQSPTHLIKTRGQQVTLRCSPISGHKSVSWYQQVLGQGPQFIFQYYEKEERGRGNFPDRFSARQFPNYSSELNVNALLLGDSALYLCASSLELTVNTEAFFGQGTRLTVV.

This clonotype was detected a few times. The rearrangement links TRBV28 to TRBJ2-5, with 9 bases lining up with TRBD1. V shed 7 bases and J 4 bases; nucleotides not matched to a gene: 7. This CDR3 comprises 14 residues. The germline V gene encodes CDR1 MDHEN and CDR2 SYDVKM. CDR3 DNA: TGTGCCAGCAACGTCAACAGGGGGCCAGAGACCCAGTACTTC. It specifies CASNVNRGPETQYF. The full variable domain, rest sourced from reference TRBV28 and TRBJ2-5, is DVKVTQSSRYLVKRTGEKVFLECVQDMDHENMFWYRQDPGLGLRLIYFSYDVKMKEKGDIPEGYSVSREKKERFSLILESASTNQTSMYLCASNVNRGPETQYFGPGTRLLVL.

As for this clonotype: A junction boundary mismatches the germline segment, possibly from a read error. CDR3 sequence (DNA): TGTACCAGCAGCCAAGGACGGGGTCCCTACGAGCAGTACTTC. Its translation: CTSSQGRGPYEQYF. The gene calls are TRBV5-6 and TRBJ2-7; D is perhaps TRBD2 (5 bases). The CDR3 totals 14 residues. CDR1 is SGHDT and CDR2 is YYEEEE in the germline V gene.

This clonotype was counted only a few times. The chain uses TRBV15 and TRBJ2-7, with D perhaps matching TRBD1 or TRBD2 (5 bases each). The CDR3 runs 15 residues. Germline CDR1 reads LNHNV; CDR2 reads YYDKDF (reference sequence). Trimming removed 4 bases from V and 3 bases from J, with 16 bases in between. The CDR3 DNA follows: TGTGCCACCAGCAATCACCGGGACGCTAACTACGAGCAGTACTTC. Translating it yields CATSNHRDANYEQYF. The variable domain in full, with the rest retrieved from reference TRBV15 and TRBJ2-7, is DAMVIQNPRYQVTQFGKPVTLSCSQTLNHNVMYWYQQKSSQAPKLLFHYYDKDFNNEADTPDNFQSRRPNTSFCFLDIRSPGLGDTAMYLCATSNHRDANYEQYFGPGTRLTVT.